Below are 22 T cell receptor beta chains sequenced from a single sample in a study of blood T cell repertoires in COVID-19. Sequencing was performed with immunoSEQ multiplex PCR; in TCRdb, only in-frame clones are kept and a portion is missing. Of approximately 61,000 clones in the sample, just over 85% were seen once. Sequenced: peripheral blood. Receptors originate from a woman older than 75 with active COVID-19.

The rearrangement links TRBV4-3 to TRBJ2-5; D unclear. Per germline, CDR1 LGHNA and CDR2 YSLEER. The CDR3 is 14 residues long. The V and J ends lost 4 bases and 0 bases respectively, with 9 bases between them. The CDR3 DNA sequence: TGCGCCAGCAGCCCTGACTCGTACCAAGAGACCCAGTACTTC. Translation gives CASSPDSYQETQYF.

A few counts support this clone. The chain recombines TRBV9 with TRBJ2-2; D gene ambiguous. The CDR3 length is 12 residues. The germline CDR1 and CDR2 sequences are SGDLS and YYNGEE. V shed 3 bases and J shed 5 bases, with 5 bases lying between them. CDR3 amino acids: CASSGATGELFF. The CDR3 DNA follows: TGTGCCAGCAGCGGAGCGACCGGGGAGCTGTTTTTT.

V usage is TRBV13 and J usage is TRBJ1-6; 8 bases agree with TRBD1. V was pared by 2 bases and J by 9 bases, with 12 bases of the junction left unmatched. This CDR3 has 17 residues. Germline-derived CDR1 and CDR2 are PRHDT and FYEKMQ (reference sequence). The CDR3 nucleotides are TGTGCCAGCAGCTTATCCCGGACAGGGCGAAGAGGTTCACCCCTCCACTTT. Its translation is CASSLSRTGRRGSPLHF.

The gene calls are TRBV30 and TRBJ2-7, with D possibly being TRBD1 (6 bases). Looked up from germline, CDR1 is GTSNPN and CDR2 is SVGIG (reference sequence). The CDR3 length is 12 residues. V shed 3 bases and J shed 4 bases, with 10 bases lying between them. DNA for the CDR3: TGTGCCTGGAGGGGGACACTGTACGAGCAGTACTTC. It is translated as CAWRGTLYEQYF.

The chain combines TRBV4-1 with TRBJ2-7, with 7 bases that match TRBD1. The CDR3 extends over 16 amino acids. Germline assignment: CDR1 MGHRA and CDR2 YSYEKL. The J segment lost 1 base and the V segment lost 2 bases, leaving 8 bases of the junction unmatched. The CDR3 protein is CASSQFVKGASYEQYF. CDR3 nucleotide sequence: TGCGCCAGCAGCCAATTCGTGAAGGGGGCTTCCTACGAGCAGTACTTC.

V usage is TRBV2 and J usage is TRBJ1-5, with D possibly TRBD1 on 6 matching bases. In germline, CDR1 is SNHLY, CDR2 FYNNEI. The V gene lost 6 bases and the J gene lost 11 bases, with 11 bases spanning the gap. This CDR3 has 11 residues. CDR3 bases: TGTGCCAGCAGGATCGACAGGTCCCAGCATTTT. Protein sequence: CASRIDRSQHF.

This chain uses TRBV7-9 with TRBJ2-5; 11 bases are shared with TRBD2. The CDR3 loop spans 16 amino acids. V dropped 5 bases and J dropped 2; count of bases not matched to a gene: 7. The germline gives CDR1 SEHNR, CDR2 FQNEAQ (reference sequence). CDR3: CASSRSGGVRQETQYF. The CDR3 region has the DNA TGTGCCAGCAGCCGTAGCGGGGGGGTAAGGCAAGAGACCCAGTACTTC.

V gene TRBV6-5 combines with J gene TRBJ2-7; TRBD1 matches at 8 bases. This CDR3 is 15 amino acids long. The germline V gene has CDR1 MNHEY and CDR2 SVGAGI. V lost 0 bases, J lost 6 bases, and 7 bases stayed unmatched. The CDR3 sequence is CASSYSAGGAFEQYF. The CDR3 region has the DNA TGTGCCAGCAGTTACTCGGCAGGGGGCGCGTTCGAGCAGTACTTC.

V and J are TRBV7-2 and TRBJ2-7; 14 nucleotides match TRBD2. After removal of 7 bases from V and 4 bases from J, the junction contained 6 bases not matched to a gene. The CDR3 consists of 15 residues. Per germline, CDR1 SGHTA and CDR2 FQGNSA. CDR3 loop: CASKRLAGGPYEQYF. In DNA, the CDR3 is TGTGCCAGCAAAAGACTAGCGGGGGGGCCGTACGAGCAGTACTTC.

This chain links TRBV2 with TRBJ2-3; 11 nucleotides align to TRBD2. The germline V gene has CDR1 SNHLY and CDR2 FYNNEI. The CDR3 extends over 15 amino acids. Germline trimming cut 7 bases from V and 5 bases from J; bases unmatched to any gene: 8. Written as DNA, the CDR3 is TGTGCCAGCAAAATAGACCTAGCGGGGGGAGATACGCAGTATTTT. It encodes CASKIDLAGGDTQYF.

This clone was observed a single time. CDR3 sequence (DNA): TGTGCCAGCAGGTCACAGGGTAACCCCTACAATGAGCAGTTCTTC. Its protein is CASRSQGNPYNEQFF. The rearrangement links TRBV6-6 to TRBJ2-1; possibly TRBD1 for D (6 bases). The CDR3 sequence is 15 residues long. The germline V gene encodes CDR1 MNHNY and CDR2 SVGAGI (reference sequence). Trimming removed 6 bases at V and 2 bases at J, with 14 bases between.

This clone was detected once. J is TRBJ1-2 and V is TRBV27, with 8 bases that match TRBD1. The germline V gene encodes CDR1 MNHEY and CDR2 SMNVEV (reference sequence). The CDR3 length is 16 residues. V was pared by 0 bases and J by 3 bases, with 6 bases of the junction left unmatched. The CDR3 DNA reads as TGTGCCAGCAGTTTATCACCCCGGACAGGGTACTATGGCTACACCTTC. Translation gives CASSLSPRTGYYGYTF.

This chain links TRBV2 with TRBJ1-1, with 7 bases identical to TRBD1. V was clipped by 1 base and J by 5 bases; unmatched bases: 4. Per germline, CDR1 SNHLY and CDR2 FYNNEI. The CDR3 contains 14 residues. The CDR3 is CASSEDRGATEAFF. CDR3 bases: TGTGCCAGCAGTGAAGACAGGGGTGCGACTGAAGCTTTCTTT.

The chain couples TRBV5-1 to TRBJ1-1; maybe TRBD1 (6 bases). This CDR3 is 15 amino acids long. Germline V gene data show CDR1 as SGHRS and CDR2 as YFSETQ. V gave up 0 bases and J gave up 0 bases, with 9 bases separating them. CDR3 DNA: TGCGCCAGCAGCTTGGTTCAGGGGCTGAACACTGAAGCTTTCTTT. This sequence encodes CASSLVQGLNTEAFF.

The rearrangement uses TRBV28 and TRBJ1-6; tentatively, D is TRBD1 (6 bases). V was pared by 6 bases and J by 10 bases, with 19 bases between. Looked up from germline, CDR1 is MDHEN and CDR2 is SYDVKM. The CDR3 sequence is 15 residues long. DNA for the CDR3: TGTGCCAGCAGAAACCCTCCACAGGGCCCGTCACCCCTCCACTTT. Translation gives CASRNPPQGPSPLHF.

This CDR3 is CASSLSGTGGETQYF. The CDR3 DNA is TGTGCCAGCAGTTTATCCGGGACAGGGGGAGAGACCCAGTACTTC. The V and J genes are TRBV28 and TRBJ2-5, with TRBD1 matching over 11 bases. CDR1 is MDHEN, CDR2 SYDVKM, per germline. V shed 1 base, J shed 4 bases, and the junction held 2 bases outside the gene matches. The CDR3 is 15 residues long.

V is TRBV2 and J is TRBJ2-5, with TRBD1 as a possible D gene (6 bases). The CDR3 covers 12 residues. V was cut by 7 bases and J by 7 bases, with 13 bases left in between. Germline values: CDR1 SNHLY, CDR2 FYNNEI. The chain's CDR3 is CASNRDHGTQYF. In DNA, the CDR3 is TGTGCCAGCAACAGGGATCATGGGACCCAGTACTTC. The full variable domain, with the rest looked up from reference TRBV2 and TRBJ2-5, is EPEVTQTPSHQVTQMGQEVILRCVPISNHLYFYWYRQILGQKVEFLVSFYNNEISEKSEIFDDQFSVERPDGSNFTLKIRSTKLEDSAMYFCASNRDHGTQYFGPGTRLLVL.

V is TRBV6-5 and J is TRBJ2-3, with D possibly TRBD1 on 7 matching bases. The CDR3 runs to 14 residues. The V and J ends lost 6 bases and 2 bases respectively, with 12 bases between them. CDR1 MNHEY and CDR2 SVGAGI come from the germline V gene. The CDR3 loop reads CASSRGVATDTQYF. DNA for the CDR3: TGTGCCAGCAGCAGGGGGGTAGCCACAGATACGCAGTATTTT.

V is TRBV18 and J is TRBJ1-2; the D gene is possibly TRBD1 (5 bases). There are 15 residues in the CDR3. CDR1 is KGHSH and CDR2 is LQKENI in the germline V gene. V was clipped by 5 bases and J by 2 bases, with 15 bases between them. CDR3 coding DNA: TGTGCCAGCTCAGCCGCACAGGAGTTAAACTATGGCTACACCTTC. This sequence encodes CASSAAQELNYGYTF.

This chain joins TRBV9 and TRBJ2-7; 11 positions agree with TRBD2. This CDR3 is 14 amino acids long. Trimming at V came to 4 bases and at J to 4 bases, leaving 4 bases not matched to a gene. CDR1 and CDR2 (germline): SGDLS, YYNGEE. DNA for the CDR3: TGTGCCAGCAGCCGACTAGCGGGATTGTACGAGCAGTACTTC. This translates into CASSRLAGLYEQYF.

CDR3 bases: TGCGCCAGCAGCCCGTCGGGACAGGGAGACACAGATACGCAGTATTTT. As protein: CASSPSGQGDTDTQYF. V is TRBV5-1 and J is TRBJ2-3; 9 bases align to TRBD1. V lost 4 bases and J lost 2; bases outside the gene matches: 8. CDR1 and CDR2 (germline): SGHRS, YFSETQ. The CDR3 extends over 16 amino acids.

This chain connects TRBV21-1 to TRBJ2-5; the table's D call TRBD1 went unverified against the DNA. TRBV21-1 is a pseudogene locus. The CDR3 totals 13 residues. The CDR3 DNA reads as TGTGCCAGCAGCGAACACAGGGTCGAGACCCAGTACTTC. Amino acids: CASSEHRVETQYF.